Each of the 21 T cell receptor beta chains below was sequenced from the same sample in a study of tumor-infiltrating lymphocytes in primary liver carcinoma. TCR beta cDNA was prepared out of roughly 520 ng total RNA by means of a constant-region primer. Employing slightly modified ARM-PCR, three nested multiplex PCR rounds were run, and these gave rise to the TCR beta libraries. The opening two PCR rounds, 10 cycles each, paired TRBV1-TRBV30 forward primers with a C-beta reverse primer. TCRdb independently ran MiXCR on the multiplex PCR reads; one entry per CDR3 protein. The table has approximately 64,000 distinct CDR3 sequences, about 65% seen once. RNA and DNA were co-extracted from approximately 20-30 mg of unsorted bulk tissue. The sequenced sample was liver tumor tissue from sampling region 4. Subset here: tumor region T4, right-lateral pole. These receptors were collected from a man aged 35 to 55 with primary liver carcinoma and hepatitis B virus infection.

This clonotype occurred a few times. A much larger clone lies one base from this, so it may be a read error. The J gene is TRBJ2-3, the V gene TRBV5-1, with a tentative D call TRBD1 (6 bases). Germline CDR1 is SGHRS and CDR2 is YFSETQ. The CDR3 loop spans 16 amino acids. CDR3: CAGSLAGTTITDTQYF. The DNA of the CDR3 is TGCGCCGGCAGCTTGGCCGGGACAACTATCACAGATACGCAGTATTTT.

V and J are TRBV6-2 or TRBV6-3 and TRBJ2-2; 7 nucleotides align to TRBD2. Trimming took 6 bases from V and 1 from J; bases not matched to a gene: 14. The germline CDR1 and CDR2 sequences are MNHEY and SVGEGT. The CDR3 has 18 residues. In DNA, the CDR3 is TGTGCCAGCAGCTCCAGACTAGCTGGAGTAGGGAACACCGGGGAGCTGTTTTTT. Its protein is CASSSRLAGVGNTGELFF.

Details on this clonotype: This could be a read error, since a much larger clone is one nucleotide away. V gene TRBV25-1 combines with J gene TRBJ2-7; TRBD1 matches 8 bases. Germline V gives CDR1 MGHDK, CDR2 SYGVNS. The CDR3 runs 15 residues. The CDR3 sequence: CASSDRQGITYERYF. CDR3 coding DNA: TGTGCCAGCAGTGATCGACAGGGGATCACCTACGAGCGGTACTTC.

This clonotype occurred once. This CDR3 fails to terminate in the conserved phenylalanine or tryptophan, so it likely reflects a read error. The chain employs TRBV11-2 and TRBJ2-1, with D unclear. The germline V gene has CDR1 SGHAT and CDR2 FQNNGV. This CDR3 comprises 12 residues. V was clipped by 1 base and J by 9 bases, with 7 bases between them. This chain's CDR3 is CASSLGALEQFL. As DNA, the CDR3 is TGTGCCAGCAGCTTAGGTGCTCTTGAGCAGTTCCTC.

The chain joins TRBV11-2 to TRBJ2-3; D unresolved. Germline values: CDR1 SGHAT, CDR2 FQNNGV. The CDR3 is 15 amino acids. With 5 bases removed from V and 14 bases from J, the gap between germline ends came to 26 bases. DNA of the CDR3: TGTGCCAGCAGCCTCGAATACCAAGGCACAGATACGAGGTATTTT. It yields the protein CASSLEYQGTDTRYF.

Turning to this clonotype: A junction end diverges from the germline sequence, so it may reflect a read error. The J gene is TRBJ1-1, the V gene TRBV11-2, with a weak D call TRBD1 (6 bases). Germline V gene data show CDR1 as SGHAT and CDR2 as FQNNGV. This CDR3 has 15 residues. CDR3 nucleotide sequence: TGTGCCAGCAGCCTAATACAGGGCCTGAACACTGAAGCCTTCTTT. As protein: CASSLIQGLNTEAFF.

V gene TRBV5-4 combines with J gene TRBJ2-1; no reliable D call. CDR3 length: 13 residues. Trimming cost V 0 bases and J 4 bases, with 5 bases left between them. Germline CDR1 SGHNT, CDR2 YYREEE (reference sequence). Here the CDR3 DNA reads TGTGCCAGCAGCTTGGGGTATTACAATGAGCAGTTCTTC. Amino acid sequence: CASSLGYYNEQFF. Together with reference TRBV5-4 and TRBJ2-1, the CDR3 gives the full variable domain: ETGVTQSPTHLIKTRGQQVTLRCSSQSGHNTVSWYQQALGQGPQFIFQYYREEENGRGNFPPRFSGLQFPNYSSELNVNALELDDSALYLCASSLGYYNEQFFGPGTRLTVL.

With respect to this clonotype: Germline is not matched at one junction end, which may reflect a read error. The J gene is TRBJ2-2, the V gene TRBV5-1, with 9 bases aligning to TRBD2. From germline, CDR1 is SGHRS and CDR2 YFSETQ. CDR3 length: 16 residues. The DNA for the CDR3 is TGCGCCAGCAGCCCAACGCCGGCGGGAGGGAACGGGGAACTGTTTTTT. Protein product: CASSPTPAGGNGELFF.

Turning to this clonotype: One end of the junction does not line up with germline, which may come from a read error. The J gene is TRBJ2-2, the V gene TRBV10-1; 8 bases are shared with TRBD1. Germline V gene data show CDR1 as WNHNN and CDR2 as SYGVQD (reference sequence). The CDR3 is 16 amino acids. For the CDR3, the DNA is TGCGCCAACAGTGAGCGGACAGGGACGCCTGCCGGGGAGCTGTTTTTT. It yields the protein CANSERTGTPAGELFF.

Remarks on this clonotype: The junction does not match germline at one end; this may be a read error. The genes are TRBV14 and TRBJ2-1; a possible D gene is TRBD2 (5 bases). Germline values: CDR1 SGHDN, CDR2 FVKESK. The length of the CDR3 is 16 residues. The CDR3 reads CVSSAVTGWVNNEQFF. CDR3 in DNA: TGCGTCAGCAGTGCCGTAACGGGATGGGTAAACAATGAGCAGTTCTTC.

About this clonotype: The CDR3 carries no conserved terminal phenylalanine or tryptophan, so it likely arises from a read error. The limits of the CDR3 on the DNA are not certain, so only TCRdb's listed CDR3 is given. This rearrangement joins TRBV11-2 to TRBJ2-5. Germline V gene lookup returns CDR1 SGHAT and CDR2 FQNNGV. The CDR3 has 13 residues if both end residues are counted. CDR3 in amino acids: CPSSLVLEETQYL.

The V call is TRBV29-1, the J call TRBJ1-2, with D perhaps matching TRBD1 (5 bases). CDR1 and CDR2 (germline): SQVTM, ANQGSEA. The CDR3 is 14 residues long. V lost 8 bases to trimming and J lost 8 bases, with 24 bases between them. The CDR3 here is CSISGQSGPYGYTF. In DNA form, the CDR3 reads TGCAGCATTTCAGGGCAGTCTGGCCCCTACGGCTACACCTTC.

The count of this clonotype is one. CDR3 amino acids: CANKAGRGITKEYF. The CDR3 DNA sequence: TGTGCCAACAAGGCGGGACGGGGAATAACCAAGGAGTACTTC. The chain uses TRBV6-1 and TRBJ2-7, with D tentatively TRBD2 (6 bases). CDR1 and CDR2 from the germline V gene are MNHNS and SASEGT. The CDR3 spans 14 residues. V was cut by 10 bases and J by 11 bases, with 27 bases left in between.

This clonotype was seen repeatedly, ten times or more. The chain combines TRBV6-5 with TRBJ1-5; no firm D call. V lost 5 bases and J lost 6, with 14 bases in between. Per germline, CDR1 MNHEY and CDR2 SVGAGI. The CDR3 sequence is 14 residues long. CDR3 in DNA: TGTGCCAGCAGTGAAGACGGTCGTGGTCAGCCCCAGCATTTT. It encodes CASSEDGRGQPQHF.

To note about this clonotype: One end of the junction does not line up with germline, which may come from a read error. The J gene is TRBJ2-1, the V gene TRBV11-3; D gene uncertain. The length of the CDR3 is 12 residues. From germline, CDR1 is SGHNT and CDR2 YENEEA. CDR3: CASCLDSNEQFF. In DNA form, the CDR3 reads TGTGCCAGCTGCTTAGATTCCAATGAGCAATTCTTC. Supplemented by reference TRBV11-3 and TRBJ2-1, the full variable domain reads EAGVVQSPRYKIIEKKQPVAFWCNPISGHNTLYWYLQNLGQGPELLIRYENEEAVDDSQLPKDRFSAERLKGVDSTLKIQPAELGDSAVYLCASCLDSNEQFFGPGTRLTVL.

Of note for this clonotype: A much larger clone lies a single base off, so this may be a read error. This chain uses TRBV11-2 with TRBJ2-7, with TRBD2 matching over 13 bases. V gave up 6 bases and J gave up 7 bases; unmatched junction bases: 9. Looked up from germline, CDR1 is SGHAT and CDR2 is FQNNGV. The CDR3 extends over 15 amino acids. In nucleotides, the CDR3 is TGTGCCAGCAGTACTAGCGGGAGGGCCCTAGAAGAGCAGTACTTC. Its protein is CASSTSGRALEEQYF.

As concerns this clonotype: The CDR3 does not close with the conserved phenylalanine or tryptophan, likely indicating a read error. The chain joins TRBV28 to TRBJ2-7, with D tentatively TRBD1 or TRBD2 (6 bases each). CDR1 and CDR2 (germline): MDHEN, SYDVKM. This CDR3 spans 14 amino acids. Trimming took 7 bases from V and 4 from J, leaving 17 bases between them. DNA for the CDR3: TGTGCCAGCACTCTCGGAGGGGGGCAATACGAGCAGTACCTC. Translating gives CASTLGGGQYEQYL.

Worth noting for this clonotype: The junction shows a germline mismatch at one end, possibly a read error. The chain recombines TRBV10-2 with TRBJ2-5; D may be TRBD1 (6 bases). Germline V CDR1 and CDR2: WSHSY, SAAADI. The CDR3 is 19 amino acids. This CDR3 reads CASSESGTTSIGGSETHYF. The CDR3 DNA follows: TGCGCCAGCAGTGAGTCGGGGACAACTTCTATAGGGGGTTCGGAGACCCACTACTTC.

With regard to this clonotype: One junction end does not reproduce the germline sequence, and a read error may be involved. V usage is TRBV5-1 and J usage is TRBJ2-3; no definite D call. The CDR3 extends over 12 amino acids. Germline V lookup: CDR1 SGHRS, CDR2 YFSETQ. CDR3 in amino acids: CVSSLSTDTQYF. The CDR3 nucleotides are TGCGTCAGCAGCTTGTCGACAGATACGCAGTATTTT. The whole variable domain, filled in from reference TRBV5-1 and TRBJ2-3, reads KAGVTQTPRYLIKTRGQQVTLSCSPISGHRSVSWYQQTPGQGLQFLFEYFSETQRNKGNFPGRFSGRQFSNSRSEMNVSTLELGDSALYLCVSSLSTDTQYFGPGTRLTVL.

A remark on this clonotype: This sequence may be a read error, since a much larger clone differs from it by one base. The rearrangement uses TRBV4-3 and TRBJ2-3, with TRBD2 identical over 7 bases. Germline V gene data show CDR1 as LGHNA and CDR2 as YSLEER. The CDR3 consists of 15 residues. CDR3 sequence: CASCQDALAADTQYF. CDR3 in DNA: TGCGCCAGCTGCCAAGATGCCCTAGCGGCAGATACGCAGTATTTT.

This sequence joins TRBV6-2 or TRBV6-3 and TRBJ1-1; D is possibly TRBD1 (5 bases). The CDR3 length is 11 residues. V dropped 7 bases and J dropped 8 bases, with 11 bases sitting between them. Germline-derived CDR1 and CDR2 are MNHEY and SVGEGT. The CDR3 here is CASNGGAEAFF. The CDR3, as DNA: TGTGCCAGCAATGGGGGAGCAGAAGCTTTCTTT.